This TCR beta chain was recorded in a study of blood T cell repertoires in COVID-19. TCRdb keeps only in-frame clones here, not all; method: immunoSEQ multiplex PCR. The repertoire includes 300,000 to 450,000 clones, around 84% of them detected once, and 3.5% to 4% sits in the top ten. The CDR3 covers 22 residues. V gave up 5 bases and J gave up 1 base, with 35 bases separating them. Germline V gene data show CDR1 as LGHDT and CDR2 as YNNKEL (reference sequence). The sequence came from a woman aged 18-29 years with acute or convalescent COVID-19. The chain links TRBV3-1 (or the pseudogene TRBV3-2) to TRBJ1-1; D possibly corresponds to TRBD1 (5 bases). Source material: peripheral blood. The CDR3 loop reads CASSCIYEWTSPGRSKNTEAFF. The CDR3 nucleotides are TGTGCCAGCAGCTGTATCTATGAATGGACAAGCCCCGGTCGGTCGAAGAACACTGAAGCTTTCTTT.